Sequencing of this T cell receptor (beta chain) was carried out in a study of vaccination and CD4 T cells after COVID-19. Study at large: Stimulation of the cells used overlapping spike peptide pools from SARS-CoV-2 and from the common cold coronaviruses HCoV-NL63, HCoV-OC43 and HCoV-229E. The control cultures got either a CEFX pool, an HIV-1 Nef pool, or no peptide at all.

Germline V gene sequence: CDR1 SGHVS, CDR2 FNYEAQ. The CDR3 has 13 residues. Trimming shortened V by 5 bases and J by 6 bases, and 11 bases separated the two germline ends. The Oncomine TCR Beta short-read assay was applied to DNA of cultured CD4+ T cells. The source of extracted genomic DNA was cultured CD4+ T cells. TCRdb re-called the PCR reads through MiXCR, storing one row per CDR3 protein. The sample holds about 10,000 distinct CDR3 sequences, roughly 32% seen once. Remarks on this clonotype: No antigen is known for it.

As to treatment: roughly 11-day PBMC culture with coronavirus spike peptide pools or control peptides (ViraFEST assay). Prior to the COVID-19 pandemic (2011-2018), the unexposed donor's CD4+ T cells were collected. The clonotype originates from a human donor in good health. The chain combines TRBV7-6 with TRBJ2-1; maybe TRBD2 (5 bases). Sequenced material: CD4+ T cells from blood, cultured in vitro. CDR3 nucleotides: TGTGCCAGCAGCACCCGAGGAGGCAATGAGCAGTTCTTC. Translating it yields CASSTRGGNEQFF.